This TCR beta chain derives from a study of CD8 T cells in ankylosing spondylitis. Study findings and constraints: Some motif variants were previously reported in reactive arthritis synovial fluid and blood. From matched ankylosing spondylitis synovial fluid, disease-linked clones were reportedly recovered at significantly enriched levels.

The V end was cut by 8 bases, the J end by 3 bases, with 11 bases between. Germline CDR1 MNHEY, CDR2 SVGEGT. The CDR3 is made up of 12 amino acids. Comments on this clonotype: Its specificity is not known.

Quantitative molecular-barcoded 5'-RACE generated the TCR beta libraries. Using its own MiXCR run on the 5' RACE reads, TCRdb lists one record per CDR3 protein. The sample carries a few hundred thousand distinct CDR3 sequences, around 21% recorded once. Sequenced material: blood, either unsorted or a sorted T cell fraction (not recorded which). This chain joins TRBV6-2 or TRBV6-3 and TRBJ2-7, with TRBD1 as a possible D gene (6 bases). This TCR came from a female donor with ankylosing spondylitis or in good health (not recorded which). The CDR3 DNA sequence: TGTGCCAGCCAGCAGGGGAGCTACGAGCAGTACTTC. Translation gives CASQQGSYEQYF.